This entry describes one T cell receptor (beta chain). It was with 60 Vbeta and 13 Jbeta primers that the PCR ran. Profiled with immunoSEQ multiplex PCR; TCRdb holds only in-frame clones, not every one. The sample shows about 160,000 clones, and about 1.2% sits with its ten largest clones. This entry is derived from a study of cytomegalovirus exposure and HLA in healthy donors. Germline CDR1 and CDR2: SGHRS and YFSETQ. The CDR3 contains 16 residues. Unmatched junction bases numbered 7, after V lost 1 base and J lost 4 bases. Sequencing input: PBMCs. The gene calls are TRBV5-1 and TRBJ2-1, with 8 bases aligning to TRBD1. This clonotype was sampled from a woman aged 60 to 75 in good health and CMV-seronegative. The DNA for the CDR3 is TGCGCCAGCAGCTTGCGAACCGGGACAGGATACAATGAGCAGTTCTTC. Its translation is CASSLRTGTGYNEQFF. Full variable domain (outside the CDR3, taken from reference TRBV5-1 and TRBJ2-1): KAGVTQTPRYLIKTRGQQVTLSCSPISGHRSVSWYQQTPGQGLQFLFEYFSETQRNKGNFPGRFSGRQFSNSRSEMNVSTLELGDSALYLCASSLRTGTGYNEQFFGPGTRLTVL.